The present entry profiles one TCR beta chain with its context. No antigen is known for it. The V gene lost 0 bases and the J gene lost 1 base, with 7 bases spanning the gap. CDR1 is SGDLS, CDR2 YYNGEE, per germline. CDR3 length: 14 residues. The sample belongs to a study of T cell responses to AZD1222 COVID-19 vaccine. The method was immunoSEQ multiplex PCR; TCRdb's version includes in-frame clones alone and lacks a portion of them. The sample yields more than 110,000 clones, approximately 90% seen once. Findings and caveats of the study: Two doses of AZD1222 preceded a rise in Spike-specific TCR breadth and depth. Clonal diversity may have been underestimated, and the donors were mostly white British, with more females than males.

Source: peripheral blood, taken on day 0 of AZD1222 vaccination. This receptor was obtained from an adult in good health. The chain recombines TRBV9 with TRBJ1-1; D may be TRBD1 (5 bases). In DNA, the CDR3 is TGTGCCAGCAGCGTAGAAGGGACGAACACTGAAGCTTTCTTT. Protein product: CASSVEGTNTEAFF.